This T cell receptor beta chain came from a study of control samples from healthy donors and cancer patients. This CDR3 has 15 amino acids. Trimming removed 3 bases at V and 5 bases at J, with 14 bases between. The V gene's germline CDR1 is LGHDT and CDR2 YNNKEL (reference sequence). Measured with immunoSEQ multiplex PCR; TCRdb has only the in-frame clones, and not every one. There are 100,000 to 150,000 clones in the sample; over 80% occur only once, and roughly 2.1% lies in the top ten. This chain links TRBV3-1 (or the pseudogene TRBV3-2) with TRBJ1-3; tentative D call: TRBD1 (6 bases). This clonotype was obtained from a woman in her 50s in good health. Sequenced input: blood. Here the CDR3 reads CASSQRTVARNTIYF. Here the CDR3 DNA reads TGTGCCAGCAGCCAGAGGACAGTGGCAAGAAACACCATATATTTT.